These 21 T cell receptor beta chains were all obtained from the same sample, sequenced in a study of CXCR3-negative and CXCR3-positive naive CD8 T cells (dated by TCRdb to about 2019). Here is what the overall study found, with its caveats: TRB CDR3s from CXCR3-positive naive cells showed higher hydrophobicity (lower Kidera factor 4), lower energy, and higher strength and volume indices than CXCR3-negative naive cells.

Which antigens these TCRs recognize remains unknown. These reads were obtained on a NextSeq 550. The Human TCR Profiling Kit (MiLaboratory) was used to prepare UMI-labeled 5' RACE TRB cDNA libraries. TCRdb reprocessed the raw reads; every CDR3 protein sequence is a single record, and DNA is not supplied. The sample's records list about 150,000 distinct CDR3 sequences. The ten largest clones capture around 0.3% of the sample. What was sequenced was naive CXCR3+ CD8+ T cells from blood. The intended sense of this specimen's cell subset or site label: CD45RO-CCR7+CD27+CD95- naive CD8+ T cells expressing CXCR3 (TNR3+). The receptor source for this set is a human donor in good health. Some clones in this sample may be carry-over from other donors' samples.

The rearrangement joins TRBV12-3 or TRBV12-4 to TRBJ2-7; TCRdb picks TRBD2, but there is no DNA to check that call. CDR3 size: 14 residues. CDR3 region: CASSPRLATYEQYF.

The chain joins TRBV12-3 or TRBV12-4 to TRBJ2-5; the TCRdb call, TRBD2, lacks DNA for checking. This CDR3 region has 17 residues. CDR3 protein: CASTQREATTTLETQYF.

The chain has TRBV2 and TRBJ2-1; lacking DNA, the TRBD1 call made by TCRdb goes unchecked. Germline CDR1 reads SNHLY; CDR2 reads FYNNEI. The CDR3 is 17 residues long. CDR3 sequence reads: CASRLRTGVGIDNEQFF.

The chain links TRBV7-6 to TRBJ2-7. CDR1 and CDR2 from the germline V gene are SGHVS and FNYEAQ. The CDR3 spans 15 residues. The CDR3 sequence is CASSLEGRRAYEQYF.

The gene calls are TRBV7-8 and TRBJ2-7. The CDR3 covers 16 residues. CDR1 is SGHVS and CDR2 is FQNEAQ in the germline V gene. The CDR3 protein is CASSLALVGDSYEQYF.

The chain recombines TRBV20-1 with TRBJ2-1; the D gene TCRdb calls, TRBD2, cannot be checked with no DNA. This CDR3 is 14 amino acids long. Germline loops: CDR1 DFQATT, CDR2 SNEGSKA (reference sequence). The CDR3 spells CSATEEGLIDEQFF.

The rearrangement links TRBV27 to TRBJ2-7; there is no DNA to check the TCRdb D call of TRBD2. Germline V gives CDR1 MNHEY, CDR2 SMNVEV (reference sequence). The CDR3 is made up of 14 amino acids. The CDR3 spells CASSAQGEGYEQYF.

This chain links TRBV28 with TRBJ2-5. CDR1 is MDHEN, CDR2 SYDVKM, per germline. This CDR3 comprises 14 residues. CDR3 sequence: CASSFARYQETQYF.

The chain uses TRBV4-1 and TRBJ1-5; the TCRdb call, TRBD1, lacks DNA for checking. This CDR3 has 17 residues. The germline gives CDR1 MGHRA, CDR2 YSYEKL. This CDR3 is CASSQDPTGRGSQPQHF.

The CDR3 loop is CATSPGTGGFYEQYF. The chain employs TRBV7-9 and TRBJ2-7; TCRdb picks TRBD1, but there is no DNA to check that call. Germline V gene sequence: CDR1 SEHNR, CDR2 FQNEAQ (reference sequence). The CDR3 contains 15 residues.

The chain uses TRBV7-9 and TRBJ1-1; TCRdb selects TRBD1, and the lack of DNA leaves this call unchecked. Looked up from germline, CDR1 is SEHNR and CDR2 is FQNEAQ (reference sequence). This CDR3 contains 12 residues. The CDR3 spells CASSLDRGEAFF.

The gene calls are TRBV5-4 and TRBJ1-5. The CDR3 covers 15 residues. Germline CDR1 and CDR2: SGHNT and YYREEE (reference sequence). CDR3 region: CASSSWGEGNQPQHF.

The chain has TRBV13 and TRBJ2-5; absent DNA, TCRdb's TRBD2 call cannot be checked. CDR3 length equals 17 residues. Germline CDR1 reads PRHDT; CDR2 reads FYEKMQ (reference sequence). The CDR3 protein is CASSSRLAGGPTETQYF.

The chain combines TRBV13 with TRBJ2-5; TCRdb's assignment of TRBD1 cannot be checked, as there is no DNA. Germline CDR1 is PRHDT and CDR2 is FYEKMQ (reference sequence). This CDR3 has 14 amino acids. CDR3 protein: CASSAGAGGETQYF.

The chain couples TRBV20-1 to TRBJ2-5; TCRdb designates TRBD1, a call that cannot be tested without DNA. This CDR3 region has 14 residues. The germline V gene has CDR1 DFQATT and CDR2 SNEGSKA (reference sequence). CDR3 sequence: CSASSPDRQETQYF.

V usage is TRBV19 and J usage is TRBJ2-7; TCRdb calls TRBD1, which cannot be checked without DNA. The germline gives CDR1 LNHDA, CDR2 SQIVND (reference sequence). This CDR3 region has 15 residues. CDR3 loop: CASSIMGAGADEQYF.

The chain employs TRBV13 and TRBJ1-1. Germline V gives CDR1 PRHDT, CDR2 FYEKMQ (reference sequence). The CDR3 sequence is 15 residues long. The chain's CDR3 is CASSLVGRVNAEAFF.

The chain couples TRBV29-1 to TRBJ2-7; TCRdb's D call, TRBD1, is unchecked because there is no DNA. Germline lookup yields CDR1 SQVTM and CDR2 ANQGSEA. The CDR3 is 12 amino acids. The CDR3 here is CSVVTGDYGQYF.

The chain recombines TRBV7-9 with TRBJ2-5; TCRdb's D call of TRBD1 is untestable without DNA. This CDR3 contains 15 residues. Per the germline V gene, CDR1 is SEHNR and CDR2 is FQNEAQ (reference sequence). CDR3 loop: CASDHATGVQETQYF.

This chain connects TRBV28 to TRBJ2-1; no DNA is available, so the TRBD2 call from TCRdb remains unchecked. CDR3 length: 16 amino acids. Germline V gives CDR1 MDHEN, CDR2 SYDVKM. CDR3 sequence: CASSSPLAGENHEQFF.

CDR3 region: CASSLSLGVETQYF. The chain joins TRBV7-8 to TRBJ2-5. The CDR3 extends over 14 amino acids. In germline, CDR1 is SGHVS, CDR2 FQNEAQ. Complete variable domain (other parts from reference TRBV7-8 and TRBJ2-5): GAGVSQSPRYKVAKRGQDVALRCDPISGHVSLFWYQQALGQGPEFLTYFQNEAQLDKSGLPSDRFFAERPEGSVSTLKIQRTQQEDSAVYLCASSLSLGVETQYFGPGTRLLVL.